The entry that follows covers one T cell receptor beta chain sequence. This sample is drawn from a study of blood T cell repertoires in COVID-19. Study-level information: Italy, Spain and the United States were the sources of the convalescent and acute COVID-19 samples.

CDR1 SGHTA and CDR2 FQGNSA come from the germline V gene. The CDR3 spans 15 residues. V lost 5 bases to trimming and J lost 14 bases; unmatched junction nucleotides: 13. Study processing details: Nucleated cell number was recorded as an estimate derived from reference gene primer amplification. Only in-frame clones appear in the TCRdb table, and some are missing; sequencing was by immunoSEQ multiplex PCR. V and J calls and clone size come straight from that table; D and trimming were deduced from the DNA. The table lists tens of thousands of clones, about 83% of them singletons. This chain joins TRBV7-2 and TRBJ2-3; TRBD2 matches 13 bases. This clonotype originated in a human donor in a cohort sampled during active COVID-19. Sequencing input: peripheral blood. In nucleotides, the CDR3 is TGTGCCAGCAGCCCACTACTAGCGGGGGGGCCCCAGGGGTATTTT. Its protein product is CASSPLLAGGPQGYF.